This paragraph covers one T cell receptor (beta chain) sequence. Its cognate antigen is unknown. This entry is derived from a study of pediatric ulcerative colitis. Whole-study context: Fewer than 10 patients showed pancolitis and two showed left-sided colitis.

The survey-level immunoSEQ assay was used. Sequenced by immunoSEQ multiplex PCR; TCRdb stores in-frame clones only, minus some. This table has about 14,000 clones, 90% appearing once. The V segment lost 3 bases and the J segment 2 bases; nucleotides outside the gene matches: 6. Germline values: CDR1 SEHNR, CDR2 FQNEAQ (reference sequence). The CDR3 has 16 residues. Findings and limits, study-wide: This repertoire reflects total lymphocytes rather than subpopulations like regulatory T cells. Compared with controls, ulcerative colitis showed greater blood-rectum clone sharing.

The TCR was taken from a boy younger than 18 with moderate ulcerative colitis. The specimen sequenced was blood. V usage is TRBV7-9 and J usage is TRBJ2-1; 8 nucleotides align to TRBD2. The CDR3: CASSFPLAGPYNEQFF. The DNA for the CDR3 is TGTGCCAGCAGCTTTCCCCTAGCGGGCCCCTACAATGAGCAGTTCTTC. The full variable domain, rest sourced from reference TRBV7-9 and TRBJ2-1, is DTGVSQNPRHKITKRGQNVTFRCDPISEHNRLYWYRQTLGQGPEFLTYFQNEAQLEKSRLLSDRFSAERPKGSFSTLEIQRTEQGDSAMYLCASSFPLAGPYNEQFFGPGTRLTVL.